This T cell receptor beta chain stems from a study of vaccination and CD4 T cells after COVID-19. The wider study: The interval from dose two to post-vaccine sampling had a median of about 72 days, and it ranged from 14 to 241.

CDR1 is DFQATT and CDR2 is SNEGSKA in the germline V gene (reference sequence). This CDR3 contains 11 residues. The Oncomine TCR Beta short-read assay was applied to DNA of cultured CD4+ T cells. TCRdb independently ran MiXCR on the PCR reads; one entry per CDR3 protein. Of approximately 20,000 distinct CDR3 sequences listed, 70% are singletons. About this clonotype itself: Its antigen is not identified. Compared with germline, one end of the junction differs, possibly owing to a read error.

Regarding treatment: roughly ten-day PBMC culture with coronavirus spike peptide pools or control peptides (ViraFEST assay). Input material: CD4+ T cells from blood, cultured in vitro. This chain uses TRBV20-1 with TRBJ2-3; 8 bases line up with TRBD2. This TCR derives from a human donor who had recovered from COVID-19. The DNA of the CDR3 is TGTAGCGGGGTTAGCACAGATACGCAGTATTTT. It is translated as CSGVSTDTQYF.